Sequencing of this T cell receptor (beta chain) was carried out in a study of beta chain features in type 1 diabetes. The CDR3 extends over 16 amino acids. Germline lookup yields CDR1 SNHLY and CDR2 FYNNEI. Between the trimmed V and J ends, which lost 1 base and 8 bases, there was a span of 18 bases. cDNA synthesis used the whole RNA isolate, giving expressed TCRB sequences. Clones were sequenced by immunoSEQ multiplex PCR, and TCRdb holds only the in-frame ones, with some missing. The data contain about 15,000 clones, 43% of them singletons. The sequence derives from a woman in her forties in good health. The gene calls are TRBV2 and TRBJ2-1, with TRBD2 as a possible D gene (6 bases). The sequencing input was stem cell memory CD4+ T cells from blood. CDR3 nucleotides: TGTGCCAGCAGTGAAGTTCGGGACTGGTATGTGTATGAGCAGTTCTTC. This gives the protein CASSEVRDWYVYEQFF.